These 5 T cell receptor beta chains were all obtained from the same sample, sequenced in a study of T-cell reconstitution after alpha-beta-depleted transplantation in children. Unique molecular identifiers were incorporated during preparation of the TCRbeta library. Using its own MiXCR run on the PCR reads, TCRdb lists one record per CDR3 protein. Of hundreds of thousands of distinct CDR3 sequences detected, less than 15% appear once; the ten largest clones hold 0.79%. The material sequenced was PBMCs, taken before TCRalphabeta/CD19-depleted stem cell transplant. These receptors came from a girl aged 2-10 years with congenital amegakaryocytic thrombocytopenia, due to receive a stem cell transplant.

The chain employs TRBV7-8 and TRBJ2-2; TRBD1 matches 8 bases. In germline, CDR1 is SGHVS, CDR2 FQNEAQ. V trimming: 2 bases; J trimming: 5 bases; junction bases outside the gene matches: 4. The CDR3 consists of 15 residues. As DNA, the CDR3 is TGTGCCAGCAGCTTACAGGGGGCAGTGACCGGGGAGCTGTTTTTT. Translated: CASSLQGAVTGELFF.

This clonotype was detected ten times or more. V gene TRBV20-1 combines with J gene TRBJ1-5, with D uncertain. The CDR3 has 12 amino acids. Germline CDR1 DFQATT, CDR2 SNEGSKA (reference sequence). V was trimmed by 3 bases and J by 7 bases, leaving 10 bases between them. This chain's CDR3 is CSASKVGQPQHF. The CDR3 nucleotides are TGCAGTGCTAGTAAGGTGGGGCAGCCCCAGCATTTT.

The rearrangement links TRBV5-1 to TRBJ2-1; 8 bases match TRBD2. The CDR3 sequence is 16 residues long. Unmatched junction bases numbered 5, after V lost 0 bases and J lost 3 bases. CDR1 SGHRS and CDR2 YFSETQ come from the germline V gene. CDR3 protein: CASSLGIAGYYNEQFF. The DNA of the CDR3 is TGCGCCAGCAGCTTGGGTATAGCGGGGTACTACAATGAGCAGTTCTTC.

This clonotype came up many times. J is TRBJ2-7 and V is TRBV20-1; TRBD2 aligns across 14 bases. V lost 2 bases, J lost 7 bases, and 4 bases stayed unmatched. Germline V lookup: CDR1 DFQATT, CDR2 SNEGSKA (reference sequence). CDR3 size: 14 residues. The CDR3 DNA reads as TGCAGTGCTAGACGGACTAGCGGGAGGTTTGAGCAGTACTTC. Encoded protein: CSARRTSGRFEQYF.

On this clonotype itself: A single base separates this from a much larger clone, so it may be a read error. CDR3 amino acids: CASCYGTYNEQFF. The CDR3 nucleotides are TGTGCCAGCTGTTACGGGACCTACAATGAGCAGTTCTTC. This chain joins TRBV6-2 or TRBV6-3 and TRBJ2-1; D might be TRBD2 (5 bases). CDR3 size: 13 residues. Germline assignment: CDR1 MNHEY and CDR2 SVGEGT.